This TCR beta chain was retrieved from a study of blood T cell repertoires in COVID-19. Trimming left V 4 bases short and J 0 bases short, with 9 bases between. CDR1 is SNHLY and CDR2 is FYNNEI in the germline V gene. This CDR3 is built from 14 residues. Only a few counts were recorded for this clone. Assay: immunoSEQ multiplex PCR; the TCRdb copy retains only in-frame clones and omits some. Here the sample spans 170,000 or so clones, more than 75% being singletons. This chain connects TRBV2 to TRBJ1-1; no clear D gene. This receptor was obtained from a woman in her 70s with COVID-19, enrolled during active disease. Input material: peripheral blood. The CDR3 nucleotides are TGTGCCAGCAGTGGCGTACTCATGAACACTGAAGCTTTCTTT. Translating gives CASSGVLMNTEAFF.